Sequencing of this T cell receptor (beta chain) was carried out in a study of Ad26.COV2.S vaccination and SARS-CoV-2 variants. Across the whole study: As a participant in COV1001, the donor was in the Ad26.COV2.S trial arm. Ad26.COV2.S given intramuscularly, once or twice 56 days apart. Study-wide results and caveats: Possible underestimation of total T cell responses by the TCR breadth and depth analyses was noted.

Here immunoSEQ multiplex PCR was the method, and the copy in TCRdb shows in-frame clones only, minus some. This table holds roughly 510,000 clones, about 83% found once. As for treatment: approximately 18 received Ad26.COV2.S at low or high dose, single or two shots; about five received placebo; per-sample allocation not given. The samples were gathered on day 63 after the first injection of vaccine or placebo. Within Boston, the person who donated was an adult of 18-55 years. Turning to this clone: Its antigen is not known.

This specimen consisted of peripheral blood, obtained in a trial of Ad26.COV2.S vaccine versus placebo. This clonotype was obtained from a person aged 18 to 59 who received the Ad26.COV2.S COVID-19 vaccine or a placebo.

CDR3 nucleotide sequence: TGTGCTAGTGGCCATGGAGGGCCAGGTAATGAGCAGTTCTTC. This translates into CASGHGGPGNEQFF. The V call is TRBV12-5, the J call TRBJ2-1; D may be TRBD2 (6 bases). The CDR3 has 14 residues. Trimming shortened V by 6 bases and J by 7 bases, and 16 bases separated the two germline ends. Germline CDR1 reads LGHNT; CDR2 reads FRNRAP.